This T cell receptor (beta chain) is from a study of blood T cell repertoires in COVID-19. Study overall: The United States, Italy and Spain were the sources of the acute and convalescent COVID-19 samples. Nucleic acid was either cDNA or gDNA, and it came from T cells, B-cell-depleted T cells, or PBMCs.

Original analysis: Amplified reference gene primers provided the basis for estimating nucleated cell counts. Clones were sequenced by immunoSEQ multiplex PCR, and TCRdb holds only the in-frame ones, with some missing. For V, J and clone size, that table is used; D and trimming come from the DNA. The sample has fewer than 60,000 clones; 88% are singletons. This clone has a single count. Sequenced: peripheral blood. This TCR was sampled from a human donor with active COVID-19. The donor label of this sample is uncertain.

The CDR3 is CSAGQSGELFF. The CDR3 DNA reads as TGCAGTGCTGGACAATCCGGGGAGCTGTTTTTT. The chain combines TRBV20-1 with TRBJ2-2, with TRBD1 as a possible D gene (5 bases). The V gene's germline CDR1 is DFQATT and CDR2 SNEGSKA (reference sequence). The length of the CDR3 is 11 residues. The V gene lost 5 bases and the J gene lost 6 bases, with 7 bases spanning the gap.